This T cell receptor (beta chain) stems from a study of blood T cell repertoires in COVID-19. Study information: The origin of the acute and convalescent COVID-19 samples was the United States, Italy and Spain. PBMCs, B-cell-depleted T cells, or T cells were the source of the cDNA or gDNA that made up the material.

Trimming took 0 bases from V and 4 from J, leaving 5 bases between them. Germline CDR1 SNHLY, CDR2 FYNNEI. The CDR3 extends over 13 amino acids. Original handling: Nucleated cell counts were estimated from reference gene primer amplification. Sequenced by immunoSEQ multiplex PCR; TCRdb stores in-frame clones only, minus some. The V and J calls and the clone size are those of that table, but D and trimming were determined from the DNA. Here the sample spans 200,000 to 250,000 clones, roughly 84% being singletons. The rearrangement joins TRBV2 to TRBJ2-3; D remains ambiguous. The receptor was derived from a woman aged 80 or over with active or convalescent COVID-19. Sequences were obtained from peripheral blood. The CDR3 DNA reads as TGTGCCAGCAGTGAAGCGCGTGCAGATACGCAGTATTTT. Translated, it gives CASSEARADTQYF.